These 18 T cell receptor beta chains share one sample of origin, sequenced in a study of blood T cell repertoires in COVID-19. The protocol was immunoSEQ multiplex PCR, while the TCRdb copy is restricted to in-frame clones and leaves out a portion. The table records 150,000 to 160,000 clones, approximately 92% of them present only once. The sequenced material came from peripheral blood. Receptors were obtained from a woman aged 40 to 50 with acute or convalescent COVID-19.

This chain links TRBV6-5 with TRBJ2-7, with a possible D match to TRBD2 (5 bases). The germline V and J ends were trimmed by 0 bases and 3 bases, with 12 bases remaining between them. There are 15 residues in the CDR3. CDR1 and CDR2 (germline): MNHEY, SVGAGI. CDR3 nucleotide sequence: TGTGCCAGCAGTTACTCTGAGGGCCCGGGCTACGAGCAGTACTTC. This gives the protein CASSYSEGPGYEQYF.

The chain couples TRBV19 to TRBJ2-6; 9 nucleotides agree with TRBD1. This CDR3 is built from 16 residues. Germline V CDR1 and CDR2: LNHDA, SQIVND (reference sequence). V dropped 2 bases and J dropped 2; count of bases not matched to a gene: 1. CDR3 sequence reads: CASSIRDRAGANVLTF. For the CDR3, the DNA is TGTGCCAGTAGTATACGGGACAGGGCTGGGGCCAACGTCCTGACTTTC.

The chain recombines TRBV7-9 with TRBJ2-1, with 11 positions matching TRBD1. The junction had 7 bases not matched to a gene; V was cut back by 3 bases and J by 6 bases. Germline V lookup: CDR1 SEHNR, CDR2 FQNEAQ (reference sequence). The CDR3 extends over 16 amino acids. CDR3 in amino acids: CASSFPGQGVPNEQFF. CDR3 in DNA: TGTGCCAGCAGCTTTCCGGGACAGGGGGTTCCCAATGAGCAGTTCTTC.

The chain combines TRBV5-1 with TRBJ1-1; tentatively, D is TRBD1 (5 bases). The germline CDR1 and CDR2 sequences are SGHRS and YFSETQ. Trimming pared 3 bases from V and 1 base from J, leaving 13 bases between. The CDR3 loop spans 15 amino acids. The CDR3 DNA is TGCGCCAGCAGCTCCCAGACAGCGAAGAACACTGAAGCTTTCTTT. This translates into CASSSQTAKNTEAFF.

The table lists this clone with a count of one. This sequence joins TRBV9 and TRBJ1-4; a possible D gene is TRBD1 (6 bases). The CDR3 contains 16 residues. Trimming took 0 bases from V and 11 from J, leaving 20 bases between them. In germline, CDR1 is SGDLS, CDR2 YYNGEE. For the CDR3, the DNA is TGTGCCAGCAGCGTAGCTTTAGGGGACACCCAGGGGAAACTGTTTTTT. Amino acids: CASSVALGDTQGKLFF.

The chain is built from TRBV9 and TRBJ2-2; 7 nucleotides line up with TRBD1. CDR1 is SGDLS and CDR2 is YYNGEE in the germline V gene. There are 15 residues in the CDR3. Trimming cost V 3 bases and J 3 bases; bases outside gene matches: 5. The CDR3: CASSGQGRYTGELFF. CDR3 nucleotide sequence: TGTGCCAGCAGCGGACAGGGACGTTACACCGGGGAGCTGTTTTTT. Combining the CDR3 with reference TRBV9 and TRBJ2-2 gives the whole variable domain DSGVTQTPKHLITATGQRVTLRCSPRSGDLSVYWYQQSLDQGLQFLIQYYNGEERAKGNILERFSAQQFPDLHSELNLSSLELGDSALYFCASSGQGRYTGELFFGEGSRLTVL.

This chain joins TRBV6-1 and TRBJ2-3; a weak D match, TRBD2 (6 bases). This CDR3 is 16 amino acids long. Germline V lookup: CDR1 MNHNS, CDR2 SASEGT. The V end was cut by 3 bases, the J end by 0 bases, with 13 bases between. This CDR3 reads CASSEGGRTSTDTQYF. The CDR3 nucleotides are TGTGCCAGCAGTGAGGGGGGTCGTACTAGCACAGATACGCAGTATTTT.

This clone occurred once. The chain combines TRBV5-1 with TRBJ2-1; 7 bases align to TRBD2. Unmatched junction bases numbered 10, after V lost 3 bases and J lost 4 bases. CDR1 and CDR2 from the germline V gene are SGHRS and YFSETQ. The CDR3 is made up of 16 amino acids. This CDR3 is CASSSKVAGAYNEQFF. CDR3 bases: TGCGCCAGCAGCTCCAAAGTCGCGGGAGCTTACAATGAGCAGTTCTTC.

V gene TRBV9 combines with J gene TRBJ2-5, with 13 nucleotides matching TRBD2. The V segment lost 3 bases and the J segment 7 bases; nucleotides outside the gene matches: 15. Germline V gene data show CDR1 as SGDLS and CDR2 as YYNGEE. The length of the CDR3 is 18 residues. Here the CDR3 reads CASSAPPSGTSGRATQYF. The CDR3 DNA sequence: TGTGCCAGCAGCGCTCCACCAAGTGGAACTAGCGGGAGGGCGACCCAGTACTTC.

The chain uses TRBV19 and TRBJ1-2; the D gene is possibly TRBD1 (5 bases). Germline V gene data show CDR1 as LNHDA and CDR2 as SQIVND (reference sequence). Trimming shortened V by 1 base and J by 2 bases, and 8 bases separated the two germline ends. The CDR3 covers 14 residues. CDR3 protein: CASSIGQNNYGYTF. CDR3 in DNA: TGTGCCAGTAGTATAGGACAGAACAACTATGGCTACACCTTC.

The chain recombines TRBV28 with TRBJ2-1; 11 bases match TRBD1. J gave up 9 bases and V 5 bases, and 9 bases lay outside the gene matches. CDR1 and CDR2 (germline): MDHEN, SYDVKM. The CDR3 has 15 residues. This chain's CDR3 is CASSTPGQGEGEQFF. The DNA for the CDR3 is TGTGCCAGCAGTACTCCGGGACAGGGGGAGGGTGAGCAGTTCTTC.

This chain uses TRBV16 with TRBJ2-2; TRBD2 agrees at 8 bases. Germline lookup yields CDR1 KGHSY and CDR2 FQNENV. The CDR3 totals 18 residues. V was pared by 2 bases and J by 3 bases, with 11 bases of the junction left unmatched. CDR3 nucleotide sequence: TGTGCCAGCAGCCAACGGTCGAGCGGGAGCAGGTACACCGGGGAGCTGTTTTTT. Amino acids: CASSQRSSGSRYTGELFF.

The chain recombines TRBV7-9 with TRBJ2-1, with 10 bases aligning to TRBD1. This CDR3 contains 15 residues. The V gene end was trimmed by 7 bases and the J gene end by 4 bases; junction bases not matched to a gene: 7. Germline CDR1 is SEHNR and CDR2 is FQNEAQ (reference sequence). CDR3 loop: CASTGTGAFYNEQFF. The DNA of the CDR3 is TGTGCCAGCACCGGGACAGGGGCCTTTTACAATGAGCAGTTCTTC.

This chain uses TRBV5-6 with TRBJ2-7, with TRBD2 matching 10 bases. The CDR3 is 14 residues long. J gave up 3 bases and V 6 bases, and 6 bases lay outside the gene matches. Germline V gives CDR1 SGHDT, CDR2 YYEEEE. CDR3 in amino acids: CASTITSGVYEQYF. The CDR3 region has the DNA TGTGCCAGCACCATCACTAGCGGGGTCTACGAGCAGTACTTC.

This clone is a singleton in its sample. The chain uses TRBV4-1 and TRBJ2-3; tentative D call: TRBD2 (5 bases). Germline V gene sequence: CDR1 MGHRA, CDR2 YSYEKL. The CDR3 sequence is 14 residues long. The germline V and J ends were trimmed by 1 base and 6 bases, with 11 bases remaining between them. The CDR3 region has the DNA TGCGCCAGCAGCCAAGGGGCCCGGGATGATACGCAGTATTTT. Translated: CASSQGARDDTQYF.

The chain uses TRBV18 and TRBJ2-2, with TRBD2 identical over 9 bases. The CDR3 spans 17 residues. Germline-derived CDR1 and CDR2 are KGHSH and LQKENI. V lost 1 base and J lost 2; bases outside the gene matches: 5. This CDR3 reads CASSPRTSAGNTGELFF. The CDR3 nucleotides read TGTGCCAGCTCACCACGGACTAGCGCGGGAAACACCGGGGAGCTGTTTTTT.

The sample holds a few counts of this clone. The CDR3 region is CATRGQANTEAFF. The CDR3 coding sequence is TGTGCCACAAGAGGACAGGCGAACACTGAAGCTTTCTTT. The chain has TRBV19 and TRBJ1-1; 7 bases are shared with TRBD1. Germline V gene data show CDR1 as LNHDA and CDR2 as SQIVND (reference sequence). The CDR3 is 13 amino acids. J lost 1 base, V lost 10 bases, and 6 bases had no gene match. Full variable domain (remainder filled in from reference TRBV19 and TRBJ1-1): DGGITQSPKYLFRKEGQNVTLSCEQNLNHDAMYWYRQDPGQGLRLIYYSQIVNDFQKGDIAEGYSVSREKKESFPLTVTSAQKNPTAFYLCATRGQANTEAFFGQGTRLTVV.

The gene calls are TRBV4-1 and TRBJ2-2, with D possibly being TRBD1 (6 bases). The V gene's germline CDR1 is MGHRA and CDR2 YSYEKL. CDR3 length: 15 amino acids. Trimming shortened V by 5 bases and J by 6 bases, and 16 bases separated the two germline ends. As DNA, the CDR3 is TGCGCCAGCAGCGCGGAGCCCGCAGGGGCCGGGGAGCTGTTTTTT. Its translation: CASSAEPAGAGELFF.